This entry features one T cell receptor (beta chain) sequence. Its matching antigen is unknown. It was with random hexamers that roughly 0.5 to 1 ug RNA was reverse transcribed. Each CDR3 protein is one row after TCRdb ran MiXCR on the immunoSEQ multiplex PCR reads. The table has some 400,000 distinct CDR3 sequences, around 83% seen once. This record comes from a study of CD8 T cells in Susac syndrome. Study-level findings and limits: That the number of individuals in its TCR sequencing and HLA analysis was relatively small was acknowledged by the study.

TCR beta sequencing was performed on blood CD8+ and CD4+ T cells. TEMRA cells were FACS-enriched, and CD8+ and CD4+ T cells were isolated negatively. The clonotype comes from a human donor with multiple sclerosis. Source material: CD8+ T cells from PBMCs.

CDR3 coding DNA: TGTGCCAGCAGTTCAGGGCCGGATGAAGCTTTCTTT. Protein sequence: CASSSGPDEAFF. V is TRBV12-3 or TRBV12-4 and J is TRBJ1-1; D perhaps matches TRBD1 (5 bases). The V end lost 4 bases, the J end lost 7 bases, and 10 bases lay between the germline ends. The CDR3 spans 12 residues.